This note documents a single T cell receptor beta chain sequence. This record comes from a study of T cell changes during pregnancy in multiple sclerosis. The method was immunoSEQ multiplex PCR; TCRdb's version includes in-frame clones alone and lacks a portion of them. The sample holds tens of thousands of clones; roughly nine tenths are singletons and the top ten take around 0.86%. With 4 bases removed from V and 6 bases from J, the gap between germline ends came to 7 bases. The germline V gene encodes CDR1 LGHNA and CDR2 YNFKEQ. CDR3 size: 11 residues. The chain couples TRBV4-2 to TRBJ2-7, with D maybe TRBD2 (5 bases). This clonotype was sampled from a female donor with multiple sclerosis, enrolled in a pregnancy study. The sequencing here drew on peripheral blood, taken in the second trimester of pregnancy. CDR3 protein: CASSLGSEQYF. In DNA, the CDR3 is TGTGCCAGCAGCCTGGGGAGCGAGCAGTACTTC.